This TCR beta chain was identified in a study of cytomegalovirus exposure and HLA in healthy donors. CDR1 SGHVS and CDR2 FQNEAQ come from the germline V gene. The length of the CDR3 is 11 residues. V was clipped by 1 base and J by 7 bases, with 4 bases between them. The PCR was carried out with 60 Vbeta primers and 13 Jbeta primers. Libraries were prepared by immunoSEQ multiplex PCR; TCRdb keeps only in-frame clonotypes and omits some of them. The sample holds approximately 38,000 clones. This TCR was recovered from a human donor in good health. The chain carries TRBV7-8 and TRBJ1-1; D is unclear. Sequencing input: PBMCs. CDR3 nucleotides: TGTGCCAGCAGCTTAGGAGATGAAGCTTTCTTT. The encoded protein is CASSLGDEAFF.